This entry lists 23 T cell receptor beta chains sequenced from one sample in a study of T cells in Graves' hyperthyroidism and ophthalmopathy. RNA transcripts provided the source from which TCR beta CDR3 regions were amplified. The HTBI primer set drove a first-round RT-PCR of the TCR CDR3. TCRdb reprocessed the multiplex PCR reads with MiXCR, giving one entry per CDR3 protein. Among fewer than 700,000 distinct CDR3 sequences, approximately 17% were seen once, and the ten largest hold approximately 15%. Sequencing was carried out using blood. The receptors stem from a woman aged 18-29 years with Graves' ophthalmopathy.

This clonotype was picked up a small number of times. The CDR3 loop is CASSQSRPLNYGYTF. As DNA, the CDR3 is TGTGCCAGCAGCCAATCACGACCACTTAACTATGGCTACACCTTC. The J gene is TRBJ1-2, the V gene TRBV14, with D unresolved. The germline V and J ends were trimmed by 2 bases and 1 base, with 11 bases remaining between them. Germline CDR1 is SGHDN and CDR2 is FVKESK. The CDR3 totals 15 residues. Full variable domain (remainder filled in from reference TRBV14 and TRBJ1-2): EAGVTQFPSHSVIEKGQTVTLRCDPISGHDNLYWYRRVMGKEIKFLLHFVKESKQDESGMPNNRFLAERTGGTYSTLKVQPAELEDSGVYFCASSQSRPLNYGYTFGSGTRLTVV.

The sample holds a few counts of this clonotype. This chain connects TRBV6-2 or TRBV6-3 to TRBJ1-2; D is uncertain. CDR1 MNHEY and CDR2 SVGEGT come from the germline V gene. Trimming took 4 bases from V and 4 from J, leaving 13 bases between them. CDR3 length equals 14 residues. The CDR3 spells CASSLSIGSYGYTF. CDR3 coding DNA: TGTGCCAGCAGTTTATCGATAGGATCCTATGGCTACACCTTC.

The genes are TRBV27 and TRBJ2-7; TRBD1 might be the D (5 bases). The germline V gene has CDR1 MNHEY and CDR2 SMNVEV (reference sequence). The CDR3 is 14 residues long. The CDR3 loop is CTIATQGSSREQYF. CDR3 coding DNA: TGTACCATCGCAACGCAGGGCTCGTCGAGGGAGCAGTACTTC.

Many counts were recorded for this clonotype. The V and J genes are TRBV30 and TRBJ1-5; D call uncertain. Germline lookup yields CDR1 GTSNPN and CDR2 SVGIG (reference sequence). The CDR3 loop spans 13 amino acids. The V and J ends lost 2 bases and 7 bases respectively, with 12 bases between them. DNA of the CDR3: TGTGCCTGGAGTTCGGCTCCCCGGCAGCCCCAGCATTTT. It specifies CAWSSAPRQPQHF.

This clonotype has a handful of counts. The chain recombines TRBV10-2 with TRBJ2-1, with D uncertain. The CDR3 sequence is 13 residues long. The V end lost 7 bases, the J end lost 3 bases, and 10 bases lay between the germline ends. Germline V CDR1 and CDR2: WSHSY, SAAADI. The DNA of the CDR3 is TGCGCCAGCACTGGGCTCGGCTACAATGAGCAGTTCTTC. Amino acid sequence: CASTGLGYNEQFF.

This clonotype was detected many times. The rearrangement joins TRBV27 to TRBJ1-5, with a possible D match to TRBD1 (5 bases). Germline-derived CDR1 and CDR2 are MNHEY and SMNVEV (reference sequence). Trimming removed 6 bases from V and 2 bases from J, with 14 bases in between. The CDR3 contains 15 residues. The CDR3 loop reads CASSLRVGGNQPQHF. DNA for the CDR3: TGTGCCAGCAGCCTACGGGTGGGGGGCAATCAGCCCCAGCATTTT.

This clonotype occurred many times. V is TRBV6-1 and J is TRBJ2-7; tentatively, D is TRBD1 (7 bases). The CDR3 spans 16 residues. Germline V CDR1 and CDR2: MNHNS, SASEGT. Between the trimmed V and J ends, which lost 5 bases and 2 bases, there was a span of 19 bases. The CDR3 bases are TGTGCCAGCAGTTACGCGGGACAGATAAATCCCTACGAGCAGTACTTC. Translated: CASSYAGQINPYEQYF.

Remarks on this clonotype: This sequence may be a read error, since a much larger clone differs from it by one base. The chain links TRBV11-2 to TRBJ1-6, with D possibly TRBD1 on 6 matching bases. This CDR3 region has 17 residues. In germline, CDR1 is SGHAT, CDR2 FQNNGV. The CDR3 DNA reads TGTGCCAGCTGCTTAGGCCCAGGGGAGGGGTATAATTCACCCCTCCACTTT. Translation gives CASCLGPGEGYNSPLHF.

This clonotype was seen ten or more times. J is TRBJ2-5 and V is TRBV2, with 7 bases that match TRBD1. This CDR3 comprises 16 residues. Germline V CDR1 and CDR2: SNHLY, FYNNEI. Losses at the gene ends were 5 bases for V and 4 bases for J; bases not matched to a gene: 13. The CDR3 loop is CASSLPGQPWRETQYF. The DNA for the CDR3 is TGTGCCAGCAGTCTTCCGGGACAGCCTTGGAGAGAGACCCAGTACTTC.

This clonotype has ten or more counts. The chain carries TRBV29-1 and TRBJ2-7; D perhaps matches TRBD2 (7 bases). CDR1 and CDR2 (germline): SQVTM, ANQGSEA. The CDR3 has 17 amino acids. V was shortened by 8 bases and J by 4 bases, with 30 bases between the two germline ends. DNA of the CDR3: TGCAGCCCCACTTCTTGCTTGGGGGGGCAACCCCATTACGAGCAGTACTTC. Amino acids: CSPTSCLGGQPHYEQYF.

This clonotype was picked up a small number of times. The chain joins TRBV7-8 to TRBJ1-1; a possible D gene is TRBD1 (6 bases). V was trimmed by 3 bases and J by 8 bases, leaving 16 bases between them. CDR1 is SGHVS and CDR2 is FQNEAQ in the germline V gene. This CDR3 is 14 amino acids long. This CDR3 reads CASSLLQGSMEAFF. The CDR3 region has the DNA TGTGCCAGCAGCTTGTTACAGGGCAGCATGGAAGCTTTCTTT.

This clonotype has ten or more counts. This sequence joins TRBV7-2 and TRBJ2-5; no definite D call. The germline V and J ends were trimmed by 4 bases and 0 bases, with 12 bases remaining between them. The germline V gene has CDR1 SGHTA and CDR2 FQGNSA. CDR3 size: 15 residues. The CDR3 protein is CASSSVGGYQETQYF. The CDR3 region has the DNA TGTGCCAGCAGCTCCGTGGGCGGCTACCAAGAGACCCAGTACTTC.

This clonotype appeared many times. The rearrangement links TRBV30 to TRBJ1-2, with 7 bases aligning to TRBD1. The V and J ends lost 3 bases and 4 bases, in that order; junction bases with no gene match: 8. Germline V gene sequence: CDR1 GTSNPN, CDR2 SVGIG (reference sequence). CDR3 size: 14 residues. The CDR3 DNA sequence: TGTGCCTGGAGCCATGAGGGGGCGGTCTATGGCTACACCTTC. Translated, it gives CAWSHEGAVYGYTF.

This clonotype came up many times. The V and J genes are TRBV28 and TRBJ1-6; D call uncertain. The ends were cut back, 5 bases at V and 7 bases at J, with 12 bases in the middle. Germline-derived CDR1 and CDR2 are MDHEN and SYDVKM. The length of the CDR3 is 14 residues. CDR3 sequence: CASSMGLGNSPLHF. Written as DNA, the CDR3 is TGTGCCAGCAGTATGGGTCTTGGGAATTCACCCCTCCACTTT.

Many counts were recorded for this clonotype. The chain has TRBV6-2 or TRBV6-3 and TRBJ1-2; 9 nucleotides agree with TRBD1. The V and J ends lost 2 bases and 6 bases, in that order; junction bases with no gene match: 4. CDR1 is MNHEY and CDR2 is SVGEGT in the germline V gene. The CDR3 runs 14 residues. The DNA for the CDR3 is TGTGCCAGCAGTTACGGACAGGGGCGAGATGGCTACACCTTC. This encodes CASSYGQGRDGYTF.

This clonotype was detected ten times or more. This rearrangement joins TRBV20-1 to TRBJ2-3; TRBD2 agrees at 15 bases. Germline CDR1 reads DFQATT; CDR2 reads SNEGSKA (reference sequence). There are 16 residues in the CDR3. V lost 4 bases, J lost 4 bases, and 6 bases stayed unmatched. CDR3 region: CSANTWTSGGADTQYF. The CDR3 coding sequence is TGCAGTGCTAATACCTGGACTAGCGGGGGGGCAGATACGCAGTATTTT.

The chain is built from TRBV10-3 and TRBJ2-7; 8 bases line up with TRBD1. Germline V gene lookup returns CDR1 ENHRY and CDR2 SYGVKD. The CDR3 is 12 residues long. The V segment lost 8 bases and the J segment 0 bases; nucleotides outside the gene matches: 0. CDR3 sequence: CAIGQGSYEQYF. CDR3 DNA: TGTGCCATCGGACAGGGCTCCTACGAGCAGTACTTC.

On this clonotype itself: Sequence at one end of the junction differs from germline and may be a read error. The CDR3 DNA is TGTGCCGTCAGTGATACAGCGGGTCTATCCTACAATGAGCAGTTCTTC. Amino acids: CAVSDTAGLSYNEQFF. This chain joins TRBV10-3 and TRBJ2-1; possibly TRBD2 for D (6 bases). The CDR3 length is 16 residues. Germline assignment: CDR1 ENHRY and CDR2 SYGVKD.

In this sample, this clonotype turned up many times. CDR3 protein: CASSLVPDNYGYTF. The CDR3 DNA reads TGTGCCAGCAGCTTAGTACCGGATAACTATGGCTACACCTTC. The chain has TRBV11-2 and TRBJ1-2; no definite D call. Per the germline V gene, CDR1 is SGHAT and CDR2 is FQNNGV. V was shortened by 1 base and J by 1 base, with 7 bases between the two germline ends. CDR3 length: 14 residues.

This clonotype appeared many times. The CDR3 here is CSALTPDRHRVGYF. The CDR3 bases are TGCAGTGCCCTAACCCCGGACCGGCACAGAGTGGGGTATTTT. The chain links TRBV20-1 to TRBJ2-3; D not resolved. V lost 6 bases to trimming and J lost 14 bases, with 27 bases between them. The CDR3 runs 14 residues. Germline V gene data show CDR1 as DFQATT and CDR2 as SNEGSKA (reference sequence).

This clonotype was picked up a small number of times. This sequence joins TRBV28 and TRBJ2-1; 8 nucleotides align to TRBD1. This CDR3 is 15 amino acids long. After removal of 4 bases from V and 12 bases from J, the junction contained 14 bases not matched to a gene. Germline CDR1 and CDR2: MDHEN and SYDVKM. The chain's CDR3 is CASSSGQGEVGGQFF. The CDR3 bases are TGTGCCAGCAGTTCCGGACAGGGCGAGGTGGGGGGGCAGTTCTTC.

In this sample, this clonotype turned up a few times. V and J are TRBV5-8 and TRBJ2-1; 7 nucleotides agree with TRBD2. From germline, CDR1 is SGHTS and CDR2 YDEGEE. V was pared by 4 bases and J by 6 bases, with 10 bases of the junction left unmatched. The CDR3 runs 15 residues. DNA of the CDR3: TGTGCCAGCAGCCCGGAGAAACGACTAGCCAATGAGCAGTTCTTC. Translation gives CASSPEKRLANEQFF.

This clonotype was recorded at least ten times. The J gene is TRBJ1-2, the V gene TRBV5-1; 8 bases agree with TRBD1. V lost 4 bases and J lost 0; bases outside the gene matches: 11. The germline CDR1 and CDR2 sequences are SGHRS and YFSETQ. This CDR3 has 17 residues. As DNA, the CDR3 is TGCGCCAGCAGCCGCTTAGGGGACAGGAGTTCTAACTATGGCTACACCTTC. This gives the protein CASSRLGDRSSNYGYTF.